These 5 T cell receptor beta chains were sequenced from one sample in a study of radiotherapy plus CTLA-4 blockade in lung cancer. The protocol was immunoSEQ multiplex PCR, while the TCRdb copy is restricted to in-frame clones and leaves out a portion. Of 90,000 to 130,000 clones listed, roughly four fifths were seen once; the top ten hold about 3.3%. Specimen: peripheral blood, collected from a patient treated with radiotherapy plus ipilimumab. These receptors were taken from a human donor with non-small cell lung cancer that progressed on radiotherapy plus ipilimumab. Some clones in this sample may be carry-over from other donors' samples.

The chain employs TRBV10-3 and TRBJ2-2; D uncertain. CDR3 length: 15 amino acids. Germline V lookup: CDR1 ENHRY, CDR2 SYGVKD. V lost 3 bases, J lost 3 bases, and 11 bases lay in between. CDR3 residues: CAISDMGGDTGELFF. DNA for the CDR3: TGTGCCATCAGTGATATGGGTGGTGACACCGGGGAGCTGTTTTTT.

The rearrangement joins TRBV7-8 to TRBJ2-7, with 13 bases identical to TRBD2. CDR3 length equals 14 residues. The V gene end was trimmed by 1 base and the J gene end by 7 bases; junction bases not matched to a gene: 1. Looked up from germline, CDR1 is SGHVS and CDR2 is FQNEAQ. The CDR3 coding sequence is TGTGCCAGCAGCTTAGTGACTAGCGGGGGGGAGCAGTACTTC. It yields the protein CASSLVTSGGEQYF. Full variable domain (remainder filled in from reference TRBV7-8 and TRBJ2-7): GAGVSQSPRYKVAKRGQDVALRCDPISGHVSLFWYQQALGQGPEFLTYFQNEAQLDKSGLPSDRFFAERPEGSVSTLKIQRTQQEDSAVYLCASSLVTSGGEQYFGPGTRLTVT.

The chain carries TRBV2 and TRBJ1-5; D possibly corresponds to TRBD1 (5 bases). The V gene's germline CDR1 is SNHLY and CDR2 FYNNEI. The CDR3 runs 16 residues. V was pared by 3 bases and J by 0 bases, with 12 bases between. Written as DNA, the CDR3 is TGTGCCAGCAGTGAGAGGGGAAGGAATAGCAATCAGCCCCAGCATTTT. It yields the protein CASSERGRNSNQPQHF.

The CDR3 bases are TGTGCCAGCAGCCAAGTGGGACATCGGGAAGAAAAACTGTTTTTT. It codes for CASSQVGHREEKLFF. The chain employs TRBV7-2 and TRBJ1-4; TRBD1 is a possible D gene (6 bases). From germline, CDR1 is SGHTA and CDR2 FQGNSA. CDR3 size: 15 residues. V lost 5 bases and J lost 8, with 18 bases in between.

The chain carries TRBV19 and TRBJ2-6; TRBD1 aligns across 9 bases. With 5 bases clipped from V and 4 bases from J, the junction kept 6 bases outside the gene matches. This CDR3 spans 16 amino acids. Per germline, CDR1 LNHDA and CDR2 SQIVND (reference sequence). The CDR3 DNA sequence: TGTGCCAGTAGTTACAGGGGGCTTCCAGGGGCCAACGTCCTGACTTTC. Translating gives CASSYRGLPGANVLTF.